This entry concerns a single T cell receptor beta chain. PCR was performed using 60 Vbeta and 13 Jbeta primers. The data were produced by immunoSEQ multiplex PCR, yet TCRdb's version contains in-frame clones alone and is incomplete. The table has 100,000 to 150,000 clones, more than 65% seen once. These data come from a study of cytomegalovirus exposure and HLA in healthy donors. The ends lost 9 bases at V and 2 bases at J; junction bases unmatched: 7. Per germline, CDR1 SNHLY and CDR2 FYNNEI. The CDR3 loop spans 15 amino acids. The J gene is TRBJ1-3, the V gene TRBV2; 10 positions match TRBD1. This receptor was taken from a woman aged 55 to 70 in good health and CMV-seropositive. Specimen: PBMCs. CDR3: CASKETGGPGNTIYF. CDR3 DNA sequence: TGTGCCAGTAAAGAGACAGGGGGCCCTGGAAACACCATATATTTT.